This T cell receptor (beta chain) was sequenced in a study of PD-1 blockade in classical Hodgkin lymphoma. About the study: Intravenous delivery of nivolumab at 3 mg/kg to patients occurred every 2 weeks. Overall study findings and caveats: Lower baseline TCR diversity was reported for newly diagnosed patients than for healthy donors. CD8+ TCR diversity did not rise significantly by C4D1, unlike CD4+.

This clone appeared a single time. Its specificity is unknown. Every patient was affected by relapse after autologous stem cell transplantation, while exposure to brentuximab vedotin was not uniform. Relapsed/refractory classical Hodgkin lymphoma patients had complete, partial or progressive responses. Sequencing was performed with immunoSEQ multiplex PCR; in TCRdb, only in-frame clones are kept and a portion is missing. Among 10,000 to 13,000 clones, around 75% were seen once, and the ten largest hold about 37%. The clonotype was recovered from a human donor with classical Hodgkin lymphoma. Sample: peripheral blood mononuclear cells (PBMCs), taken at baseline.

CDR3 residues: CASSKLLAGGPQDTQYF. In nucleotides, the CDR3 is TGTGCCAGCAGTAAACTACTAGCGGGGGGGCCGCAAGATACGCAGTATTTT. The genes are TRBV2 and TRBJ2-3; 13 positions match TRBD2. From germline, CDR1 is SNHLY and CDR2 FYNNEI. The junction had 10 bases not matched to a gene; V was cut back by 5 bases and J by 5 bases. This CDR3 is built from 17 residues.